This TCR beta chain appears in the sequencing data of a study of cytomegalovirus exposure and HLA in healthy donors. Points from the study as a whole: A later analysis linked a missense DCLRE1C variant to TCR beta V- and J-gene trimming.

Worth noting for this clone: Its target is unknown.

The CDR3 has 16 amino acids. The junction had 8 bases not matched to a gene; V was cut back by 1 base and J by 2 bases. Germline values: CDR1 GTSNPN, CDR2 SVGIG (reference sequence). Both 60 Vbeta primers and 13 Jbeta primers went into the PCR. TCRdb's copy holds only in-frame clones and misses some; the assay was immunoSEQ multiplex PCR. Of around 190,000 clones listed, around three quarters are singletons. The chain links TRBV30 to TRBJ2-7, with TRBD2 matching 10 bases. The receptor was isolated from a man aged 40-55 years in good health and CMV-seronegative. Sequenced input: PBMCs. For the CDR3, the DNA is TGTGCCTGGAGTGCCCCCCGTAGCGGGGGGACCTACGAGCAGTACTTC. It is translated as CAWSAPRSGGTYEQYF.